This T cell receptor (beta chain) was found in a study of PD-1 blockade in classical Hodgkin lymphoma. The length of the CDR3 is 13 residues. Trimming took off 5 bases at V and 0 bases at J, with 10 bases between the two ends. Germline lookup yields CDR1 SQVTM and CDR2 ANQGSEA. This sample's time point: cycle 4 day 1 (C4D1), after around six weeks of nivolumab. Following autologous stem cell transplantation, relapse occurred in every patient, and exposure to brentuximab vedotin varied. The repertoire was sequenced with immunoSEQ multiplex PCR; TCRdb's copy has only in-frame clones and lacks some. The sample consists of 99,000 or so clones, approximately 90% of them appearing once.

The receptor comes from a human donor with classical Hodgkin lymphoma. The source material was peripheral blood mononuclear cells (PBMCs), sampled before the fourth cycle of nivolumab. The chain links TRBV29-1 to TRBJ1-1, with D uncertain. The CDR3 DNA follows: TGCAGCGTTCAACGACGGATGAACACTGAAGCTTTCTTT. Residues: CSVQRRMNTEAFF.